This entry describes one TCR beta chain. Its target antigen remains unknown. No quality values exist for individual bases; no much larger clone is one base distant. Sequences ENHRY (CDR1) and SYGVKD (CDR2) are obtained from the germline V gene. The CDR3 measures 15 amino acids from cysteine to phenylalanine. CDR3 DNA is the only sequence kept; it has 45 bases, read in frame from the first base. Relative to germline, V is 4 bases shorter and J is 6 bases shorter, with 17 bases between their ends. This specimen's time point label, per the study, means: pre-treatment sample, taken before nivolumab and TIL therapy. Baseline tumor samples were excised metastases, mostly pleural nodules or supraclavicular lymph nodes, from the same resection used to grow TIL. Tumors were harvested prior to any PD-1/PD-L1 blockade, after which nivolumab was administered to patients, and lymphodepletion, expanded TIL infusion and IL-2 were given to patients who progressed. A phase I trial run at two centers enrolled adults with stage 4 NSCLC between 2017 and January 2020. Samples came from a single-arm, open-label phase I trial of tumor-infiltrating lymphocyte therapy with nivolumab in advanced non-small cell lung cancer. For each resected tumor, portions were snap-frozen in liquid nitrogen and kept at -80 degrees C. Using laser-capture macrodissection, tumor regions of interest were selected on H&E sections, then pulverized into roughly 14 mg aliquots and extracted using Qiagen Allprep kits.

This record belongs to a study of TIL therapy for anti-PD-1-resistant metastatic lung cancer (dated by TCRdb to the early 2020s). Background on the whole study: Enrolled patients had a median age of roughly 54 years (range 38-75) and a median tumor PD-L1 proportion score of less than 7.5%. Across the cohort, whole-exome sequencing showed a median non-synonymous tumor mutation burden of roughly 1.5 mutations per megabase. Most of the cohort had lung adenocarcinoma, including a handful of EGFR-mutant tumors and two ALK-rearranged tumors, and half of the patients were either current or former smokers. T cell receptor beta sequencing of tumor and peripheral blood served to follow clonotypes across the tumor, the expanded TIL product, and serial blood samples. What the study reported, not specific to this receptor: Higher clonality and lower diversity were observed in expanded TIL cultures than in baseline intratumoral T cells (median clonality 6% vs 31%, p < 0.0001). The study protocol defined all tumor marker inferences as exploratory. High clonal turnover was observed in TIL culture, with many enriched product clones not detected in the baseline tumor, which suggested clonal contraction rather than faithful expansion. The cohort was highly selected, with more treatment-naive, never-smoker and oncogene-addicted patients than typical, limiting generalizability.

TCR beta CDR3 regions were amplified from genomic DNA by bias-controlled multiplex PCR with the immunoSEQ v3 hsTCRB kit. TCR libraries were sequenced on an Illumina NextSeq 500 to 1.5 million to 2.5 million read pairs for survey level or 5-6 million for deep level. The study's processing was this. V, D and J genes were assigned, non-productive sequences were removed, and clonality was reported by immunoSEQ Analyzer software. Repertoires were compared using productive Simpson clonality and Morisita overlap index of productive TRB rearrangements between infused TIL and blood. In TCRdb, the immuneACCESS table is reduced to in-frame sequences with V and J assigned. These tables do not hold every clone; where another copy was compared, an unresolved V gene accounts for under half, and the others remain unexplained. The V and J calls and clone size are taken from that table; D and trimming were inferred from the DNA. This sample is represented by roughly 92,000 clones; about two thirds of them were singletons. The top ten hold approximately 10% of the sample.

This TCR came from a person aged 25-80 years with non-small cell lung cancer. The chain joins TRBV10-3 to TRBJ2-3; the D gene is tentatively TRBD1 or TRBD2, each matching 5 bases. The starting material was tumor tissue, obtained at baseline. The CDR3: CAISGWDLTWDTQYF. In nucleotides, the sequence is TGTGCCATCAGTGGGTGGGACCTGACGTGGGATACGCAGTATTTT.